Given below is one T cell receptor beta chain in context. This clone's antigen is unknown. Base qualities are not recorded, but no much larger clone differs from it by a single base. The collaborating institutions used their own protocols to collect whole blood in K2EDTA tubes. Collaborator samples were shipped for TCRbeta analysis as frozen whole blood, isolated PBMCs, or DNA extracted from either sample type. Taken from the germline V gene, the CDR1 and CDR2 loops are MGHDK and SYGVNS. V is reduced by 4 bases and J by 2 bases, leaving a spacing of 11 bases between them. Counted from cysteine to phenylalanine, this CDR3 has 15 amino acids. The only DNA kept is the CDR3, 45 bases in frame from the first base. TCRbeta CDR3 regions were amplified from genomic DNA using the immunoSEQ Assay, a bias-controlled multiplex PCR. From the authors' description of their analysis: Within the assay, amplification of reference gene primers was used to estimate how many nucleated cells each sample contained. To quantify the absolute abundance of each unique TCRbeta CDR3 rearrangement, sequence reads were collapsed and filtered. For each sample, productive Simpson clonality was calculated by taking the square root of Simpson's diversity index across productive rearrangements. Sourced from immuneACCESS, this table was stored by TCRdb with only in-frame sequences that have V and J called. A share of the clones is absent; for the studies checked, an unresolved V gene accounts for under half, and the remainder has no known explanation. The V and J calls and clone size come from that table; D and trimming were worked out from the DNA. This sample gives some 150,000 clones in total; roughly 84% of them show up just once. Roughly 4.5% of the sample comes from the top ten.

This specimen belongs to a study of blood T cell repertoires in COVID-19 (dated by TCRdb to 2018 to 2021). Regarding the research as a whole: The collaborator samples originated in the United States, Italy and Spain and spanned the acute and convalescent phases of COVID-19. A freely available public database, intended as a resource for researchers studying the immune response to SARS-CoV-2, is where the repertoires were released. The sample metadata nearly always contained a de-identified subject ID, COVID-19 status, age in years and sex. The samples were drawn from two sources: the first 160 participants of the ongoing ImmuneRACE study, and 1,200 or so subjects contributed by 6 global collaborators. Where HLA class I and class II types were available, the types were taken from metadata supplied by the sample provider, not from assay-based typing. The dataset comprised deeply sampled blood TCRbeta repertoires from subjects exposed to, actively infected with, or recovered from COVID-19. The material from the prospective study consisted of cDNA or gDNA derived from T cells, B-cell-depleted T cells, or PBMCs. Study-level results and caveats: The quantity of clinical and demographic metadata differed by source and by participant and was supplied without curation.

In this chain, TRBV25-1 is recombined with TRBJ2-2; possibly the D gene is TRBD1, per 6 matching bases. This TCR was recovered from a human donor in a cohort sampled during active COVID-19. The specimen was peripheral blood. The CDR3 corresponds to CASSALDRNTGELFF. The DNA is as follows: TGTGCCAGCAGTGCACTGGACAGAAACACCGGGGAGCTGTTTTTT.